This T cell receptor (beta chain) is from a study of T cell clusters in autoimmune cytopenias. Study information: Healthy control donors averaged about 50 years of age, with a median of around 60 years.

Multiplex touch-down PCR amplified TRB using TRB-A and TRB-B pools in one tube. TCRdb re-called the multiplex PCR reads and catalogs CDR3 proteins one per entry, DNA excluded. The listing records approximately 15,000 distinct CDR3 sequences. Roughly 40,000 genome equivalents of blood DNA were amplified for TRB. According to its frequency, this clonotype is medium-sized (0.01 to 0.1%). CDR3 length: 13 residues. The germline V gene encodes CDR1 SGHNT and CDR2 YENEEA. These same records also appear under a second study, on T cell repertoires in aging, cancer and after chemotherapy.

The chain uses TRBV11-3 and TRBJ2-5. This clonotype was sampled from a human donor in good health. The specimen sequenced was peripheral blood. The CDR3 region is CASGRVEEETQYF.